Included here is one T cell receptor beta chain sequence, with context. Its specificity is unknown. These data originate in a study of shared clonotypes between healthy human individuals. Study-level points and caveats: Clonotype sharing across donors was expected to vary with sequencing depth.

Sequenced by immunoSEQ multiplex PCR; TCRdb stores in-frame clones only, minus some. The table includes about half a million clones, 70% to 80% detected once. CDR1 and CDR2 from the germline V gene are SGDLS and YYNGEE. This CDR3 spans 14 amino acids. V was pared by 3 bases and J by 4 bases, with 13 bases between. This TCR derives from a woman in her thirties or forties in good health. Some clones in this sample may be carry-over from other donors' samples. Sequenced material: PBMCs. V and J are TRBV9 and TRBJ1-2, with a possible D match to TRBD1 (6 bases). In DNA, the CDR3 is TGTGCCAGCAGCGGGCGACAGGCGGGCTATGGCTACACCTTC. It specifies CASSGRQAGYGYTF.